Described below is a single T cell receptor (beta chain) sequence and its context. Its antigen is as yet unknown. The source of the sample is a study of T-cell memory formation after mild COVID-19. For the study at large: TCR clusters showed largely donor specificity. General study findings and limits: The main location of contracting CD4+ clones was CM and EM, and that of contracting CD8+ clones was EMRA.

From 5'RACE with constant-segment primers came TCR alpha and TCR beta cDNA libraries that carried sample barcodes and UMIs. Via MiXCR, TCRdb re-called the 5' RACE reads, giving one row per CDR3 protein. This sample carries some 350,000 distinct CDR3 sequences, 13% of them seen once, and the ten largest clones take about a fifth. Trimming pared 3 bases from V and 5 bases from J, leaving 14 bases between. Germline V lookup: CDR1 KGHSH, CDR2 LQKENI. The CDR3 extends over 15 amino acids. This rearrangement joins TRBV18 to TRBJ1-5; D might be TRBD1 (5 bases). The sequence came from a man aged 18 to 30 who had mild COVID-19 (a few samples of this study predate the infection). Cell type and time point are not known. The sample consisted of PBMCs or a T cell subset sorted from them (not recorded which). This chain's CDR3 is CASSPGGGADQPQHF. The CDR3 nucleotides read TGTGCCAGCTCACCGGGGGGGGGTGCCGATCAGCCCCAGCATTTT.